The subject of this entry is one TCR beta chain. Its target is not known. The data derive from a study of post-analysis software for immune sequencing data. Study information: Included among the disease courses, which were recorded for the cohort, were relapsing-remitting, secondary progressive and progressive-relapsing multiple sclerosis.

Deletions cut 2 bases from V and 10 bases from J, with 9 bases between. The CDR3 consists of 12 residues. Germline V gives CDR1 SGHTA, CDR2 FQGNSA. Incorporated into the TCR beta cDNA libraries were unique molecular identifiers, which served to reduce PCR and sequencing biases. A single record per CDR3 protein comes from TCRdb applying MiXCR to the PCR reads. This sample has approximately 660,000 distinct CDR3 sequences, with around 60% found just once. General observations from the study: Under F measure analysis, samples from one preparation batch co-clustered strongly. The five TRBV segments detected at higher frequency in patients than in controls included TRBV5-6, TRBV5-1 and TRBV20-1. Significantly lower normalized Chao1 diversity was found in patients with multiple sclerosis relative to controls.

This chain uses TRBV7-2 with TRBJ2-1; D is unclear. Sample: blood. The origin of this receptor is a girl aged 2 to 9 with multiple sclerosis. As DNA, the CDR3 is TGTGCCAGCAGCTTAAACAGAGGAGAGCAGTTCTTC. It yields the protein CASSLNRGEQFF.